These 26 T cell receptor beta chains share one sample of origin, sequenced in a study of CD8+ T cells in alopecia areata. Once RNA had been extracted, it was reverse transcribed into cDNA to act as the sequencing template. The protocol was immunoSEQ multiplex PCR, while the TCRdb copy is restricted to in-frame clones and leaves out a portion. The sample includes about 110,000 clones, 50% to 60% seen only once; the top ten take roughly 25%. Material for sequencing was NKG2D-low CD8+ T cells sorted from blood. The source is a human donor with alopecia areata.

The chain joins TRBV28 to TRBJ2-3; 7 positions agree with TRBD2. V gave up 10 bases and J gave up 6 bases; unmatched junction bases: 13. CDR1 is MDHEN and CDR2 is SYDVKM in the germline V gene. CDR3 length: 14 residues. The CDR3 loop reads CAISSGNGGDTQYF. The CDR3 DNA follows: TGTGCCATCTCGAGCGGGAACGGGGGGGATACGCAGTATTTT.

The chain combines TRBV29-1 with TRBJ2-2, with TRBD2 identical over 8 bases. V lost 8 bases, J lost 0 bases, and 8 bases stayed unmatched. Germline lookup yields CDR1 SQVTM and CDR2 ANQGSEA. The CDR3 loop spans 15 amino acids. This chain's CDR3 is CSFTAGDPNTGELFF. CDR3 sequence (DNA): TGCAGCTTCACAGCGGGAGACCCGAACACCGGGGAGCTGTTTTTT.

This rearrangement joins TRBV28 to TRBJ2-1, with 8 bases matching TRBD2. The germline V gene encodes CDR1 MDHEN and CDR2 SYDVKM. The CDR3 spans 14 residues. V shed 7 bases, J shed 9 bases, and the junction held 11 bases outside the gene matches. In DNA, the CDR3 is TGTGCCAGCACCGAGGGGACTAGGCCTGGTGAGCAGTTCTTC. Its protein is CASTEGTRPGEQFF.

The chain employs TRBV13 and TRBJ2-7; 16 nucleotides line up with TRBD2. Unmatched junction bases numbered 13, after V lost 5 bases and J lost 6 bases. The CDR3 is made up of 18 amino acids. CDR1 PRHDT and CDR2 FYEKMQ come from the germline V gene (reference sequence). CDR3: CASSTYGTSGRALSEQYF. CDR3 coding DNA: TGTGCCAGCAGCACCTACGGGACTAGCGGGAGGGCCCTCTCCGAGCAGTACTTC.

This clone has just a few counts. Different DNA sequences within this sample yield the same CDR3. The CDR3, as DNA: TGTGCCAGCAGCTTAACCGGGGGCGGAGAGACCCAGTACTTC. Translating gives CASSLTGGGETQYF. J is TRBJ2-5 and V is TRBV7-3, with D perhaps assigned TRBD1 or TRBD2 (6 bases each). The V end was cut by 0 bases, the J end by 4 bases, with 9 bases between. The V gene's germline CDR1 is SGHTA and CDR2 FQGTGA. This CDR3 has 14 amino acids. Based on the CDR3 plus reference TRBV7-3 and TRBJ2-5, the full variable domain is GAGVSQTPSNKVTEKGKYVELRCDPISGHTALYWYRQSLGQGPEFLIYFQGTGAADDSGLPNDRFFAVRPEGSVSTLKIQRTERGDSAVYLCASSLTGGGETQYFGPGTRLLVL.

The chain is built from TRBV28 and TRBJ2-4, with 10 nucleotides matching TRBD2. In germline, CDR1 is MDHEN, CDR2 SYDVKM. Losses at the gene ends were 5 bases for V and 0 bases for J; bases not matched to a gene: 4. This CDR3 is built from 16 residues. CDR3 nucleotides: TGTGCCAGCAGTCAGTCTAGCGGGAGAGCCAAAAACATTCAGTACTTC. It yields the protein CASSQSSGRAKNIQYF.

The genes are TRBV28 and TRBJ2-7; D is possibly TRBD1 or TRBD2 (6 bases each). The length of the CDR3 is 15 residues. The V end lost 3 bases, the J end lost 4 bases, and 16 bases lay between the germline ends. The germline CDR1 and CDR2 sequences are MDHEN and SYDVKM. The CDR3: CASSLGRERGYEQYF. The DNA for the CDR3 is TGTGCCAGCAGTTTGGGTCGGGAGAGGGGGTACGAGCAGTACTTC.

This sequence joins TRBV5-6 and TRBJ2-2; TRBD1 matches 8 bases. CDR3 size: 13 residues. Losses at the gene ends were 0 bases for V and 8 bases for J; bases not matched to a gene: 0. Germline V CDR1 and CDR2: SGHDT, YYEEEE. The CDR3 protein is CASSLGTGGELFF. The CDR3 nucleotides read TGTGCCAGCAGCTTGGGGACAGGGGGGGAGCTGTTTTTT. Full variable domain (rest looked up from reference TRBV5-6 and TRBJ2-2): DAGVTQSPTHLIKTRGQQVTLRCSPKSGHDTVSWYQQALGQGPQFIFQYYEEEERQRGNFPDRFSGHQFPNYSSELNVNALLLGDSALYLCASSLGTGGELFFGEGSRLTVL.

This sequence joins TRBV6-1 and TRBJ1-3; perhaps TRBD1 as D (5 bases). The CDR3 sequence is 15 residues long. CDR1 is MNHNS, CDR2 SASEGT, per germline. Trimming removed 1 base at V and 2 bases at J, with 9 bases between. CDR3 sequence (DNA): TGTGCCAGCAGTGAAGAGCAGGGACCTGGAAACACCATATATTTT. It is translated as CASSEEQGPGNTIYF.

The chain uses TRBV2 and TRBJ1-2; D gene uncertain. Trimming removed 6 bases at V and 4 bases at J, with 3 bases between. The CDR3 covers 10 residues. CDR1 SNHLY and CDR2 FYNNEI come from the germline V gene. The CDR3 nucleotides read TGTGCCAGCAGAGGCTATGGCTACACCTTC. Translated, it gives CASRGYGYTF.

The V call is TRBV5-1, the J call TRBJ2-6; D might be TRBD2 (5 bases). V lost 1 base to trimming and J lost 0 bases, with 17 bases between them. This CDR3 is built from 19 residues. CDR1 SGHRS and CDR2 YFSETQ come from the germline V gene. The DNA of the CDR3 is TGCGCCAGCAGCTTGACCGGGGTCCTGGGCCTCTCTGGGGCCAACGTCCTGACTTTC. Translated, it gives CASSLTGVLGLSGANVLTF.

V gene TRBV5-1 combines with J gene TRBJ2-1; 8 positions agree with TRBD2. Trimming at V came to 0 bases and at J to 6 bases, leaving 5 bases not matched to a gene. The CDR3 length is 15 residues. Germline V gene lookup returns CDR1 SGHRS and CDR2 YFSETQ. CDR3 sequence: CASSLVSSGPNEQFF. CDR3 DNA: TGCGCCAGCAGCTTGGTGTCTAGCGGGCCCAATGAGCAGTTCTTC.

The chain is built from TRBV5-1 and TRBJ2-3; D ambiguous. V was clipped by 5 bases and J by 1 base, with 14 bases between them. In germline, CDR1 is SGHRS, CDR2 YFSETQ. This CDR3 region has 15 residues. The CDR3 sequence: CASSSGGRGTDTQYF. Here the CDR3 DNA reads TGCGCCAGCAGTTCCGGCGGCCGTGGCACAGATACGCAGTATTTT. Variable domain in full (rest from reference TRBV5-1 and TRBJ2-3): KAGVTQTPRYLIKTRGQQVTLSCSPISGHRSVSWYQQTPGQGLQFLFEYFSETQRNKGNFPGRFSGRQFSNSRSEMNVSTLELGDSALYLCASSSGGRGTDTQYFGPGTRLTVL.

In DNA, the CDR3 is TGTGCCAGCAGTTTAAGTGACAGCAACACTTACAATGAGCAGTTCTTC. This sequence encodes CASSLSDSNTYNEQFF. The genes are TRBV27 and TRBJ2-1, with D possibly matching TRBD1 (5 bases). Germline lookup yields CDR1 MNHEY and CDR2 SMNVEV (reference sequence). The germline V and J ends were trimmed by 2 bases and 4 bases, with 15 bases remaining between them. This CDR3 is 16 amino acids long.

This chain joins TRBV13 and TRBJ2-1, with TRBD2 matching 9 bases. Germline V gene lookup returns CDR1 PRHDT and CDR2 FYEKMQ (reference sequence). CDR3 length: 19 residues. V lost 2 bases, J lost 0 bases, and 11 bases stayed unmatched. CDR3 in amino acids: CASSLMTSGDLSSYNEQFF. In nucleotides, the CDR3 is TGTGCCAGCAGCTTAATGACTAGCGGAGATCTTAGCTCCTACAATGAGCAGTTCTTC.

V gene TRBV11-2 combines with J gene TRBJ2-5; D gene unclear. Trimming pared 0 bases from V and 1 base from J, leaving 9 bases between. This CDR3 comprises 15 residues. Looked up from germline, CDR1 is SGHAT and CDR2 is FQNNGV. Here the CDR3 DNA reads TGTGCCAGCAGCTTAGAGCCCGCCTCCCAAGAGACCCAGTACTTC. Residues: CASSLEPASQETQYF.

This chain connects TRBV7-9 to TRBJ1-2; 8 nucleotides align to TRBD1. The CDR3 is made up of 16 amino acids. The J segment lost 0 bases and the V segment lost 0 bases, leaving 3 bases of the junction unmatched. The germline gives CDR1 SEHNR, CDR2 FQNEAQ (reference sequence). The CDR3 DNA is TGTGCCAGCAGCTTAGCCTGGGACAGGACTAACTATGGCTACACCTTC. This encodes CASSLAWDRTNYGYTF.

The chain carries TRBV20-1 and TRBJ2-1; D unresolved. With 6 bases removed from V and 6 bases from J, the gap between germline ends came to 9 bases. The germline V gene has CDR1 DFQATT and CDR2 SNEGSKA (reference sequence). There are 11 residues in the CDR3. This chain's CDR3 is CSAEEFNEQFF. The CDR3 region has the DNA TGCAGTGCCGAGGAGTTCAATGAGCAGTTCTTC.

The genes are TRBV5-6 and TRBJ2-1; tentative D call: TRBD2 (6 bases). V lost 0 bases and J 14 bases, leaving 12 bases between the germline ends. There are 12 residues in the CDR3. Germline V gene data show CDR1 as SGHDT and CDR2 as YYEEEE. CDR3 in amino acids: CASSLGSGAEFF. The CDR3, as DNA: TGTGCCAGCAGCTTGGGTAGCGGCGCCGAGTTCTTC.

The V call is TRBV28, the J call TRBJ2-7; the D gene is possibly TRBD2 (5 bases). The V end was cut by 3 bases, the J end by 5 bases, with 8 bases between. Germline CDR1 MDHEN, CDR2 SYDVKM. There are 12 residues in the CDR3. CDR3 nucleotide sequence: TGTGCCAGCAGTTTCGGGATCGACGAGCAGTACTTC. This encodes CASSFGIDEQYF.

V gene TRBV7-9 combines with J gene TRBJ2-5; TRBD2 agrees at 9 bases. CDR1 and CDR2 (germline): SEHNR, FQNEAQ (reference sequence). The CDR3 is 15 residues long. The V segment lost 0 bases and the J segment 4 bases; nucleotides outside the gene matches: 3. CDR3 protein: CASSLAGSGRETQYF. CDR3 sequence (DNA): TGTGCCAGCAGCTTAGCAGGTAGCGGGAGAGAGACCCAGTACTTC.

V is TRBV7-9 and J is TRBJ2-3, with a tentative D call TRBD2 (5 bases). The CDR3 loop spans 15 amino acids. Germline V lookup: CDR1 SEHNR, CDR2 FQNEAQ (reference sequence). V was shortened by 6 bases and J by 3 bases, with 16 bases between the two germline ends. For the CDR3, the DNA is TGTGCCAGCAGTGGTGGACTTGTCTCTACAGATACGCAGTATTTT. Translation: CASSGGLVSTDTQYF.

The chain uses TRBV15 and TRBJ2-4, with unresolved D. V lost 0 bases and J 9 bases, leaving 9 bases between the germline ends. From germline, CDR1 is LNHNV and CDR2 YYDKDF (reference sequence). The CDR3 runs 13 residues. The CDR3 protein is CATSRDFAAIQYF. CDR3 in DNA: TGTGCCACCAGCAGAGATTTCGCCGCCATTCAGTACTTC.

The CDR3 region has the DNA TGTGCCAGCAGTCACCCCGTGGAAGATACGCAGTATTTT. Protein product: CASSHPVEDTQYF. The rearrangement uses TRBV27 and TRBJ2-3; D gene unclear. CDR1 MNHEY and CDR2 SMNVEV come from the germline V gene (reference sequence). The CDR3 totals 13 residues. V was pared by 5 bases and J by 5 bases, with 11 bases between.

The genes are TRBV29-1 and TRBJ2-3; no definite D call. Germline V gene sequence: CDR1 SQVTM, CDR2 ANQGSEA. CDR3 length: 15 residues. The CDR3 reads CSSLMTPGPTDTQYF. DNA for the CDR3: TGCAGTTCCCTTATGACCCCCGGCCCGACAGATACGCAGTATTTT.

This clone has just a few counts. J is TRBJ2-2 and V is TRBV4-1, with no clear D. V lost 3 bases to trimming and J lost 4 bases, with 12 bases between them. The CDR3 contains 15 residues. CDR1 and CDR2 from the germline V gene are MGHRA and YSYEKL. CDR3: CASSQAYPPTGELFF. For the CDR3, the DNA is TGCGCCAGCAGCCAGGCCTATCCGCCCACCGGGGAGCTGTTTTTT.